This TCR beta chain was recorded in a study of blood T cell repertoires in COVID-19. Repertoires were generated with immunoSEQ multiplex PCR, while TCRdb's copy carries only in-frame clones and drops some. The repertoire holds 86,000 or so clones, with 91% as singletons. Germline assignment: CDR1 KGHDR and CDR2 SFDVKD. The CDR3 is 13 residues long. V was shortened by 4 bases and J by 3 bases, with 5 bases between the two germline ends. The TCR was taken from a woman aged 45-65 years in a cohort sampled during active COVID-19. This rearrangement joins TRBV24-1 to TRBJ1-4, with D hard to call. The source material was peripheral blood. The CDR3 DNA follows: TGTGCCACCAGTGAGAGATCTAATGAAAAACTGTTTTTT. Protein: CATSERSNEKLFF.